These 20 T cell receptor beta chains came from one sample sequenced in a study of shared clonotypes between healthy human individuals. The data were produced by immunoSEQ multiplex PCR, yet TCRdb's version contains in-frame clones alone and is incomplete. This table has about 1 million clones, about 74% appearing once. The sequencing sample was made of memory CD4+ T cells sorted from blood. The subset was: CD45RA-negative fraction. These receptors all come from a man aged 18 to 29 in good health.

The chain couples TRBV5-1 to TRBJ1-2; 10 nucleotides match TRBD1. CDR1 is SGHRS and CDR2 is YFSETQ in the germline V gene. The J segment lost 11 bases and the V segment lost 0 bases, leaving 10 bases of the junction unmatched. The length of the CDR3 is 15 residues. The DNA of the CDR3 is TGCGCCAGCAGCTTGGGGCCGGGACAGGGGAAGGTGTACACCTTC. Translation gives CASSLGPGQGKVYTF.

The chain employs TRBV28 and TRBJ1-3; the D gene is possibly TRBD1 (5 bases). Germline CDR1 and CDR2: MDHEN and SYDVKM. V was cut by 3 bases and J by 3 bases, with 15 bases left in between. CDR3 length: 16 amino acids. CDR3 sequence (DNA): TGTGCCAGCAGTTTGGCAACGGGGGGAATTGGAAACACCATATATTTT. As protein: CASSLATGGIGNTIYF.

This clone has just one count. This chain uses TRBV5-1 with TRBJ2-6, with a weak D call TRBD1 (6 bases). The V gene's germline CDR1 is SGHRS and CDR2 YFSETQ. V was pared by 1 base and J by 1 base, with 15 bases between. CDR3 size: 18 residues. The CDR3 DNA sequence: TGCGCCAGCAGCTTGTCTCCTCCTACAGGGTCTGGGGCCAACGTCCTGACTTTC. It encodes CASSLSPPTGSGANVLTF.

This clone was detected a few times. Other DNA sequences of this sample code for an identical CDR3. The CDR3 loop reads CASSPQGNYGYTF. As DNA, the CDR3 is TGTGCCAGCAGCCCACAGGGGAACTATGGCTACACCTTC. The chain combines TRBV7-6 with TRBJ1-2; TRBD1 agrees at 7 bases. The CDR3 runs 13 residues. With V trimmed by 5 bases and J by 2 bases, 2 bases remained unmatched. CDR1 is SGHVS, CDR2 FNYEAQ, per germline.

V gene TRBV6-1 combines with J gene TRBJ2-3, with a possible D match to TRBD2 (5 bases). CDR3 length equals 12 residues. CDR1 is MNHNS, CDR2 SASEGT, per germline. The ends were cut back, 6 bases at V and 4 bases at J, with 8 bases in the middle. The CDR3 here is CASRLVSDTQYF. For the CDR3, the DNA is TGTGCCAGCAGACTAGTGTCAGATACGCAGTATTTT.

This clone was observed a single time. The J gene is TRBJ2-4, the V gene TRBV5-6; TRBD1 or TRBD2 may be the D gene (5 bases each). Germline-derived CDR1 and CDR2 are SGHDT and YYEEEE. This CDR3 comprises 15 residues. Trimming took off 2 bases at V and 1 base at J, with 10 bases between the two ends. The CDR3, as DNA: TGTGCCAGCAGCTTTAGTTGGGGGGCCAAAAACATTCAGTACTTC. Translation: CASSFSWGAKNIQYF.

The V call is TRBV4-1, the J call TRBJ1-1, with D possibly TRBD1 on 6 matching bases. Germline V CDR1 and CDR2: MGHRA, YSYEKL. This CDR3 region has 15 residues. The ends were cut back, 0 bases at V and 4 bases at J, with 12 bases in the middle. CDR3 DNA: TGCGCCAGCAGCCAAGAGGGAGGGGGAATCACTGAAGCTTTCTTT. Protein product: CASSQEGGGITEAFF.

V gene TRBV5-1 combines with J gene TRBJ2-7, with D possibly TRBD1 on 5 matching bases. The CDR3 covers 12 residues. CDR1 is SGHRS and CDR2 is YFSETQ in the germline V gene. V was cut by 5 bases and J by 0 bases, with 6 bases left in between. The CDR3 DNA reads TGCGCCAGCAGGACAGACTCCTACGAGCAGTACTTC. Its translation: CASRTDSYEQYF. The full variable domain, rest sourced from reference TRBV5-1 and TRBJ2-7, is KAGVTQTPRYLIKTRGQQVTLSCSPISGHRSVSWYQQTPGQGLQFLFEYFSETQRNKGNFPGRFSGRQFSNSRSEMNVSTLELGDSALYLCASRTDSYEQYFGPGTRLTVT.

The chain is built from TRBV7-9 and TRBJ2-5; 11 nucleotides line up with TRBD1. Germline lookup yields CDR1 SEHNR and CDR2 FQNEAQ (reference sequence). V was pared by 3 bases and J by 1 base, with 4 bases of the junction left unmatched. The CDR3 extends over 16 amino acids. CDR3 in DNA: TGTGCCAGCAGCTTGCAGGGACAGGGGGTCCAAGAGACCCAGTACTTC. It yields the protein CASSLQGQGVQETQYF.

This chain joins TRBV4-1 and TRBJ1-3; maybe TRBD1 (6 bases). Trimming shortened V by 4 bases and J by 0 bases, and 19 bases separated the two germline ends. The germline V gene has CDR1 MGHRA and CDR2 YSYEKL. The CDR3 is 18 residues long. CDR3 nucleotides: TGCGCCAGCAGCCGATCTATTGGGAGGGGGACCTCTGGAAACACCATATATTTT. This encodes CASSRSIGRGTSGNTIYF.

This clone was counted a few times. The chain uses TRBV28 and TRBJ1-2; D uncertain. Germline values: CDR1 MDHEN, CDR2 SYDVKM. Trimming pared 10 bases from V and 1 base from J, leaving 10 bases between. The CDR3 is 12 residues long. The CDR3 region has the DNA TGTGCCACCCTTCCTCGTAACTATGGCTACACCTTC. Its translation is CATLPRNYGYTF.

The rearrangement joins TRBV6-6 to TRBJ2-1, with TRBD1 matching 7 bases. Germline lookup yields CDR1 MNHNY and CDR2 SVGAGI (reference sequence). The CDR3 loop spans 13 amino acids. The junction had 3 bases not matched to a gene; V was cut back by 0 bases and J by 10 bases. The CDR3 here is CASSYSEQGEQFF. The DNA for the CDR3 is TGTGCCAGCAGTTACTCAGAACAGGGGGAGCAGTTCTTC.

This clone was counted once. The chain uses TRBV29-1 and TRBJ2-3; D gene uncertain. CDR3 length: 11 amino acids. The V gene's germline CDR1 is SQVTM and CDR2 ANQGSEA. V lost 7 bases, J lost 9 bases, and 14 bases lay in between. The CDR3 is CSGTPEETQYF. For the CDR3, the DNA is TGCAGCGGTACCCCTGAGGAGACGCAGTATTTT.

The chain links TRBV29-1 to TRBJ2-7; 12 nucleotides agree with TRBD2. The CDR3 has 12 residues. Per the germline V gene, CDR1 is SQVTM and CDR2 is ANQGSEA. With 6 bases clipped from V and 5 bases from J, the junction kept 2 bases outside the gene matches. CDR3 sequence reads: CSVTSGSNEQYF. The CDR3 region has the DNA TGCAGCGTGACTAGCGGGAGTAACGAGCAGTACTTC.

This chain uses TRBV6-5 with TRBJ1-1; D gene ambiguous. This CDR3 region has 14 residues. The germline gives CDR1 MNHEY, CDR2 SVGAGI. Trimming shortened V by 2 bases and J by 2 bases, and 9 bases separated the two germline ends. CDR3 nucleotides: TGTGCCAGCAGTTACGGCCGAAGTAACACTGAAGCTTTCTTT. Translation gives CASSYGRSNTEAFF.

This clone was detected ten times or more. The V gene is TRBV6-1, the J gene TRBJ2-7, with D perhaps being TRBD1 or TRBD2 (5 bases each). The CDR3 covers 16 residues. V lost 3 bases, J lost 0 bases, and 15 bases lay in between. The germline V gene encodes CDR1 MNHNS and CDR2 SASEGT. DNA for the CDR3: TGTGCCAGCAGTGATCAGACGGGACGACACTCCTACGAGCAGTACTTC. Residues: CASSDQTGRHSYEQYF.

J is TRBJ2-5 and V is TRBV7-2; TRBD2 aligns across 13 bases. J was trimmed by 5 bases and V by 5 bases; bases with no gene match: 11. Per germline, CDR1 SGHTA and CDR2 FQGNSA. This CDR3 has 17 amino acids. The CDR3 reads CASSLWTSGGKGETQYF. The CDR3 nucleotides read TGTGCCAGCAGCCTGTGGACTAGCGGGGGCAAAGGGGAGACCCAGTACTTC.

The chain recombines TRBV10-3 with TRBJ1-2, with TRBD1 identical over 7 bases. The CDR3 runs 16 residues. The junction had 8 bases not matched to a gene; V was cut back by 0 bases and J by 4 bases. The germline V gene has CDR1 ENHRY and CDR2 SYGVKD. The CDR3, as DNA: TGTGCCATCAGTGAGTCGTTCCGGGACAGCGGCTATGGCTACACCTTC. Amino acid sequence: CAISESFRDSGYGYTF.

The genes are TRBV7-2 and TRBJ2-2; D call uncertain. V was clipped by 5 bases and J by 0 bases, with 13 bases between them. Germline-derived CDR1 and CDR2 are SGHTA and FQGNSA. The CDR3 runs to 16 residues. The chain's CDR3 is CASSRVSTANTGELFF. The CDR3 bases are TGTGCCAGCAGCCGCGTCTCGACGGCGAACACCGGGGAGCTGTTTTTT.

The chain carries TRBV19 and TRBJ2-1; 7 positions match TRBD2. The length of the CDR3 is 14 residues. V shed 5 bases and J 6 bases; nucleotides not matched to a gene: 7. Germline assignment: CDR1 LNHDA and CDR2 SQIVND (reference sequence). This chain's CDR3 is CASSPMRGTNEQFF. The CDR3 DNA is TGTGCCAGTAGTCCAATGCGGGGGACCAATGAGCAGTTCTTC.